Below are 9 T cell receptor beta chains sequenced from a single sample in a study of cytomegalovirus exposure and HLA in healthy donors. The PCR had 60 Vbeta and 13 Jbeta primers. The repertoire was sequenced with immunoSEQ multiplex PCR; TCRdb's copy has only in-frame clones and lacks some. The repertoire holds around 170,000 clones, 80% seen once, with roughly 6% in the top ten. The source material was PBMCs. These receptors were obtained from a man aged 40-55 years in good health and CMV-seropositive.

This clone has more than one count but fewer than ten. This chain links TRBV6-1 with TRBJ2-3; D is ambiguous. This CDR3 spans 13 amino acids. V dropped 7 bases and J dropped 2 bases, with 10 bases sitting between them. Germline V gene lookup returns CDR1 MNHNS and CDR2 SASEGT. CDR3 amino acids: CASTPGLTDTQYF. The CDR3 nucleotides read TGTGCCAGCACCCCCGGTCTCACAGATACGCAGTATTTT.

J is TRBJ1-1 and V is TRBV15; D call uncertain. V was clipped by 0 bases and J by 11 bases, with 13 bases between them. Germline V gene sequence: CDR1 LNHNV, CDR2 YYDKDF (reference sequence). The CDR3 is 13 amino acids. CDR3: CATSRDSAGPAFF. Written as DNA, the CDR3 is TGTGCCACCAGCAGAGATAGCGCAGGCCCGGCTTTCTTT. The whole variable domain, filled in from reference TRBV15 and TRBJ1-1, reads DAMVIQNPRYQVTQFGKPVTLSCSQTLNHNVMYWYQQKSSQAPKLLFHYYDKDFNNEADTPDNFQSRRPNTSFCFLDIRSPGLGDTAMYLCATSRDSAGPAFFGQGTRLTVV.

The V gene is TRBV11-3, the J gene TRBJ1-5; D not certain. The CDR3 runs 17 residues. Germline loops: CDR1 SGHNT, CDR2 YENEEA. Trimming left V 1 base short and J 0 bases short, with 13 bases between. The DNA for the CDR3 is TGTGCCAGCAGCTTAGGGACCGAGGGATATAGCAATCAGCCCCAGCATTTT. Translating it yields CASSLGTEGYSNQPQHF.

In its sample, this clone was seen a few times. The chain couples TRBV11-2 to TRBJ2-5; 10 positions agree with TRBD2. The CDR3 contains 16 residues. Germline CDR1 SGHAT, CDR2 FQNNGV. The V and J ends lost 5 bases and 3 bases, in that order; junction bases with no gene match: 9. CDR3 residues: CASSTDIAGGEETQYF. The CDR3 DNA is TGTGCCAGCAGCACAGATATAGCGGGGGGCGAAGAGACCCAGTACTTC.

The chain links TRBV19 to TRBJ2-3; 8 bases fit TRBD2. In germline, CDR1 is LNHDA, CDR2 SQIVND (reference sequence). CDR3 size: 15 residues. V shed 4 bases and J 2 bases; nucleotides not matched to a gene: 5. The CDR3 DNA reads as TGTGCCAGTAGTAACTTAGCGGGGATCACAGATACGCAGTATTTT. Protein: CASSNLAGITDTQYF.

The CDR3 DNA reads as TGTGCCAGCAGCCACGTACCGAGAAGGGGAGGAGAGACCCAGTACTTC. This gives the protein CASSHVPRRGGETQYF. The chain joins TRBV5-4 to TRBJ2-5; a possible D gene is TRBD2 (6 bases). Deletions cut 4 bases from V and 4 bases from J, with 20 bases between. Per germline, CDR1 SGHNT and CDR2 YYREEE (reference sequence). This CDR3 contains 16 residues. Drawing the rest from reference TRBV5-4 and TRBJ2-5, the complete variable domain is ETGVTQSPTHLIKTRGQQVTLRCSSQSGHNTVSWYQQALGQGPQFIFQYYREEENGRGNFPPRFSGLQFPNYSSELNVNALELDDSALYLCASSHVPRRGGETQYFGPGTRLLVL.

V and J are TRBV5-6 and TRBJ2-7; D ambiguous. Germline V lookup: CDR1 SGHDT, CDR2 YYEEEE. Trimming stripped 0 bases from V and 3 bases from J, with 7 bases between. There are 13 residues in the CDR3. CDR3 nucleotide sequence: TGTGCCAGCAGCTTGGACACCCGCTACGAGCAGTACTTC. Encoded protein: CASSLDTRYEQYF.

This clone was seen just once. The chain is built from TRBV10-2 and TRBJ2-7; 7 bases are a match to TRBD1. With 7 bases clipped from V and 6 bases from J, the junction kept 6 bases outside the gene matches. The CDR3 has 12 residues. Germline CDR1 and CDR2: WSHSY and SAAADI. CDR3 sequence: CASIQGIGEQYF. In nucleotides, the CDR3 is TGCGCCAGCATACAGGGGATAGGCGAGCAGTACTTC.

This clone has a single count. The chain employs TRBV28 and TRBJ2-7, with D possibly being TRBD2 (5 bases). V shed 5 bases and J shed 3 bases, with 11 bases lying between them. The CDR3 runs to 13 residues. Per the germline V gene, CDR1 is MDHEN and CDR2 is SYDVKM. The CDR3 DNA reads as TGTGCCAGCAGTGGAGGATCCTACTACGAGCAGTACTTC. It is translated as CASSGGSYYEQYF.